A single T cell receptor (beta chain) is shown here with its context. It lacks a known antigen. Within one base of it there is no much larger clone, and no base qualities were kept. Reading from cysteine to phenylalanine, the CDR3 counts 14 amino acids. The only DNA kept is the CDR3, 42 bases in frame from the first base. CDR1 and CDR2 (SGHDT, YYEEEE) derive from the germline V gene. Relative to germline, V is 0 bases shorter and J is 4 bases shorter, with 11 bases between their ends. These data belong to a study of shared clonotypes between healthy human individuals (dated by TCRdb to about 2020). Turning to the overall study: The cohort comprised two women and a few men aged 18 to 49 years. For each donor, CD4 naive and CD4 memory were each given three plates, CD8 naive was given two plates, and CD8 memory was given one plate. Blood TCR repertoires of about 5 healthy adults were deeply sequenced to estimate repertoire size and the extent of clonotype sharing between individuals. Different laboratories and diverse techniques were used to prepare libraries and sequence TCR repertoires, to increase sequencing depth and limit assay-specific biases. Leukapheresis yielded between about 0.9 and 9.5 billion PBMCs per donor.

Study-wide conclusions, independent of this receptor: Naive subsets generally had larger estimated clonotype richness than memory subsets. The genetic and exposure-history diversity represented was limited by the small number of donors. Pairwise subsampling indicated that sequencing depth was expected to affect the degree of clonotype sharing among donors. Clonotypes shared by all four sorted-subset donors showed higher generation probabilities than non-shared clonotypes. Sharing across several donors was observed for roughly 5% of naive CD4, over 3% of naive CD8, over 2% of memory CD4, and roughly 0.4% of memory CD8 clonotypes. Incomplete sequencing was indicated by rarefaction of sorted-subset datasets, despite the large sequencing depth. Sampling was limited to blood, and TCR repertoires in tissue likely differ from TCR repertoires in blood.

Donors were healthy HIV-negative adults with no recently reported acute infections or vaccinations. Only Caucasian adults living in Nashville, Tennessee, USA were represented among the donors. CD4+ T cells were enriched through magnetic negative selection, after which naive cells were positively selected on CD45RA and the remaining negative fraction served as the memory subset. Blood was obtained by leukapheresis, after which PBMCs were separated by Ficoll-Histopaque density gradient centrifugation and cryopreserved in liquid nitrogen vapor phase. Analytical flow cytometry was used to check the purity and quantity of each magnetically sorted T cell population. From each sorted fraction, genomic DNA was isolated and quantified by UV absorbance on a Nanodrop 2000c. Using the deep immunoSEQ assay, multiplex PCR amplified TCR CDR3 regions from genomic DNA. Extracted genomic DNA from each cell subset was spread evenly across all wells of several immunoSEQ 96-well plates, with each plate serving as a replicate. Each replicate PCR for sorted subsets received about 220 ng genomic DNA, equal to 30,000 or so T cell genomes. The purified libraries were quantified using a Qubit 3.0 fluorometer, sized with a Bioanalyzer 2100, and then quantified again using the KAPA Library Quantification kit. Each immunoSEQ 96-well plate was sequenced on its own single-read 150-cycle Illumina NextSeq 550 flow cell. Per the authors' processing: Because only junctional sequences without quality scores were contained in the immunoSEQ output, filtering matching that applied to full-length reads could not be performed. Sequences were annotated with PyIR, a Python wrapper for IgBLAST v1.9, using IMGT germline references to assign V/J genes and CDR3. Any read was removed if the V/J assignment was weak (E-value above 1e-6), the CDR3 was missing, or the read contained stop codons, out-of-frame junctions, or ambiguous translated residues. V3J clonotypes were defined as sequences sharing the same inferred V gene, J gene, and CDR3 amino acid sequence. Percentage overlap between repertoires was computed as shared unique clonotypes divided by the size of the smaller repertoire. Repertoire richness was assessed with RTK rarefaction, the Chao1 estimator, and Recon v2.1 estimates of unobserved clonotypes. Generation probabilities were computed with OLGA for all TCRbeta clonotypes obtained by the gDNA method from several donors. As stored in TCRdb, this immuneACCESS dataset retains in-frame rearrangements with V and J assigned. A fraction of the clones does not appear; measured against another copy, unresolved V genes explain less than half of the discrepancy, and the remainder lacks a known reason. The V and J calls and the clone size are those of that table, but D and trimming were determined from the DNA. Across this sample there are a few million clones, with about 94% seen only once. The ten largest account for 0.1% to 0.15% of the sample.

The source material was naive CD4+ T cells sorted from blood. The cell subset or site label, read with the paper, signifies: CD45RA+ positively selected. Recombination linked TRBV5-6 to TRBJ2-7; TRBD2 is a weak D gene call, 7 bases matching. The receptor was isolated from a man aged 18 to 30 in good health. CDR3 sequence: CASSLVRGGYEQYF. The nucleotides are TGTGCCAGCAGCTTGGTCAGGGGAGGGTACGAGCAGTACTTC. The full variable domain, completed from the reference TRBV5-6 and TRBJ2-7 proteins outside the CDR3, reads DAGVTQSPTHLIKTRGQQVTLRCSPKSGHDTVSWYQQALGQGPQFIFQYYEEEERQRGNFPDRFSGHQFPNYSSELNVNALLLGDSALYLCASSLVRGGYEQYFGPGTRLTVT.